This T cell receptor (beta chain) came from a study of blood T cell repertoires in COVID-19. Study-wide context: The United States, Italy and Spain provided the acute and convalescent COVID-19 samples.

Authors' analysis steps: Amplified reference gene primers provided the basis for estimating nucleated cell counts. The protocol was immunoSEQ multiplex PCR, while the TCRdb copy is restricted to in-frame clones and leaves out a portion. From that table come the V and J calls and clone size; the DNA was used to work out D and trimming. The sample carries about 65,000 clones, 75% to 85% recorded once. This TCR was sampled from a man at least 80 years old with acute or convalescent COVID-19. Sequencing used peripheral blood.

DNA of the CDR3: TGTGCCAGCAGTCCCAGCGATGAGCAGTTCTTC. Amino acid sequence: CASSPSDEQFF. V usage is TRBV12-3 or TRBV12-4 and J usage is TRBJ2-1, with unresolved D. V was shortened by 5 bases and J by 8 bases, with 7 bases between the two germline ends. This CDR3 is built from 11 residues.